This TCR beta chain was obtained from a study of shared clonotypes between healthy human individuals. The study's findings and limits: Four donors shared around 5.1% of their naive CD4 clonotypes. In general, naive subsets displayed greater estimated richness than memory subsets did.

Deletions cut 2 bases from V and 7 bases from J, with 15 bases between. There are 14 residues in the CDR3. Germline CDR1 and CDR2: GTSNPN and SVGIG (reference sequence). A note on this clone: Its target is not known.

The donors were adults (healthy and HIV-negative) with no recent acute infections or vaccinations. Clones were sequenced by immunoSEQ multiplex PCR, and TCRdb holds only the in-frame ones, with some missing. This sample has hundreds of thousands of clones, with 73% found just once. The clonotype comes from a woman in her twenties or thirties in good health. Sequenced sample: memory CD4+ T cells sorted from blood. Regarding subset: CD45RA-negative fraction. The chain is built from TRBV30 and TRBJ1-3; maybe TRBD1 (6 bases). CDR3 protein: CAWSSLSGENTIYF. CDR3 coding DNA: TGTGCCTGGAGTTCATTGTCAGGGGAGAACACCATATATTTT.